These 23 T cell receptor beta chains share one sample of origin, sequenced in a study of OX40 agonist ivuxolimab in advanced cancers. This table comes from immunoSEQ multiplex PCR, and its TCRdb copy is limited to in-frame clones, with some not included. Of around 55,000 clones listed, about 90% are singletons. The starting material was CD4+ or CD8+ T cells sorted from blood, obtained in a trial of the OX40 agonist ivuxolimab. The receptors derive from an adult with an advanced solid tumor such as melanoma, head and neck, liver or kidney cancer.

The rearrangement links TRBV7-9 to TRBJ2-1, with 8 positions matching TRBD1. This CDR3 is built from 13 residues. CDR1 and CDR2 (germline): SEHNR, FQNEAQ (reference sequence). V was clipped by 6 bases and J by 10 bases; unmatched bases: 8. The CDR3 reads CASRDRDSREQFF. CDR3 coding DNA: TGTGCCAGCAGGGACAGGGATTCGAGGGAGCAGTTCTTC.

J is TRBJ1-3 and V is TRBV11-3; tentative D call: TRBD1 (5 bases). This CDR3 is 14 amino acids long. The germline gives CDR1 SGHNT, CDR2 YENEEA. The ends were cut back, 5 bases at V and 6 bases at J, with 14 bases in the middle. This CDR3 reads CASSVGGKENTIYF. In DNA, the CDR3 is TGTGCCAGCAGCGTTGGGGGGAAAGAAAACACCATATATTTT.

This chain links TRBV5-4 with TRBJ2-7; TRBD1 is a possible D gene (5 bases). The V end lost 3 bases, the J end lost 0 bases, and 10 bases lay between the germline ends. Looked up from germline, CDR1 is SGHNT and CDR2 is YYREEE (reference sequence). The CDR3 is made up of 14 amino acids. CDR3: CASSYSDSSYEQYF. The DNA of the CDR3 is TGTGCCAGCAGCTACTCAGACAGCTCCTACGAGCAGTACTTC.

This clone was seen a single time. J is TRBJ1-2 and V is TRBV4-3, with D possibly matching TRBD1 (6 bases). This CDR3 is built from 14 residues. Trimming took off 1 base at V and 4 bases at J, with 10 bases between the two ends. Germline V gene lookup returns CDR1 LGHNA and CDR2 YSLEER. In nucleotides, the CDR3 is TGCGCCAGCAGCCAAGCGGGACAAGGCTATGGCTACACCTTC. Translated: CASSQAGQGYGYTF.

This chain links TRBV7-9 with TRBJ1-1; D is ambiguous. CDR1 and CDR2 (germline): SEHNR, FQNEAQ (reference sequence). V was shortened by 2 bases and J by 7 bases, with 11 bases between the two germline ends. The CDR3 is 13 amino acids. DNA of the CDR3: TGTGCCAGCAGCTTATTAGTTGAGGGTGAAGCTTTCTTT. Encoded protein: CASSLLVEGEAFF.

The chain links TRBV9 to TRBJ2-5, with D unresolved. This CDR3 spans 14 amino acids. Trimming stripped 3 bases from V and 3 bases from J, with 12 bases between. CDR1 and CDR2 from the germline V gene are SGDLS and YYNGEE. CDR3 in DNA: TGTGCCAGCAGCGCCAGCACGGGTAAAGAGACCCAGTACTTC. Protein product: CASSASTGKETQYF.

V is TRBV13 and J is TRBJ1-1; D gene ambiguous. Germline V gene data show CDR1 as PRHDT and CDR2 as FYEKMQ (reference sequence). The V and J ends lost 1 base and 1 base respectively, with 7 bases between them. This CDR3 has 14 amino acids. CDR3 amino acids: CASSLAGRNTEAFF. CDR3 coding DNA: TGTGCCAGCAGCTTAGCCGGCAGGAACACTGAAGCTTTCTTT.

This clone has more than one count but fewer than ten. Because it lacks the conserved phenylalanine or tryptophan at the end, this CDR3 is likely a read error. The V gene is TRBV11-2, the J gene TRBJ1-6; no clear D gene. With 1 base removed from V and 8 bases from J, the gap between germline ends came to 6 bases. The CDR3 loop spans 13 amino acids. CDR1 and CDR2 (germline): SGHAT, FQNNGV. The CDR3 sequence is CASSLGVDSPLHL. The DNA of the CDR3 is TGTGCCAGCAGCTTAGGGGTCGATTCACCCCTCCACCTT.

This chain joins TRBV19 and TRBJ2-7, with D perhaps matching TRBD2 (6 bases). Trimming stripped 1 base from V and 8 bases from J, with 21 bases between. The CDR3 contains 16 residues. Germline values: CDR1 LNHDA, CDR2 SQIVND (reference sequence). The CDR3: CASSIGAGTAGWKQYF. CDR3 nucleotide sequence: TGTGCCAGTAGTATAGGAGCGGGCACCGCCGGGTGGAAGCAGTACTTC.

This rearrangement joins TRBV7-6 to TRBJ2-1, with 13 bases fitting TRBD2. The junction had 10 bases not matched to a gene; V was cut back by 5 bases and J by 0 bases. The CDR3 contains 19 residues. Germline V gives CDR1 SGHVS, CDR2 FNYEAQ. In DNA, the CDR3 is TGTGCCAGCAGCCGAAGAAGGACTAGCGGGGGAGCCTCCTACAATGAGCAGTTCTTC. As protein: CASSRRRTSGGASYNEQFF.

J is TRBJ1-6 and V is TRBV14; D remains unclear. Between the trimmed V and J ends, which lost 0 bases and 2 bases, there was a span of 11 bases. There are 17 residues in the CDR3. Per the germline V gene, CDR1 is SGHDN and CDR2 is FVKESK. For the CDR3, the DNA is TGTGCCAGCAGCCAAGATCCAGCGCCGACCTATAATTCACCCCTCCACTTT. Translating gives CASSQDPAPTYNSPLHF.

The V call is TRBV27, the J call TRBJ2-1; possibly TRBD1 for D (6 bases). CDR3 size: 10 residues. The V and J ends lost 11 bases and 7 bases respectively, with 9 bases between them. CDR1 is MNHEY, CDR2 SMNVEV, per germline (reference sequence). The CDR3 DNA sequence: TGTGCCTCAGGGGCGAATGAGCAGTTCTTC. Protein product: CASGANEQFF.

The V and J genes are TRBV19 and TRBJ2-6, with 7 nucleotides matching TRBD2. CDR1 and CDR2 from the germline V gene are LNHDA and SQIVND (reference sequence). V shed 7 bases, J shed 1 base, and the junction held 10 bases outside the gene matches. This CDR3 has 17 residues. The CDR3 here is CASISPWGGSGANVLTF. DNA for the CDR3: TGTGCCAGTATCTCTCCCTGGGGAGGGTCTGGGGCCAACGTCCTGACTTTC.

The rearrangement joins TRBV13 to TRBJ2-5; possibly TRBD1 or TRBD2 for D (7 bases each). The germline gives CDR1 PRHDT, CDR2 FYEKMQ (reference sequence). The germline V and J ends were trimmed by 7 bases and 5 bases, with 14 bases remaining between them. The CDR3 has 13 residues. As DNA, the CDR3 is TGTGCCAGCACCTCAGGGGGGGATGAGACCCAGTACTTC. This sequence encodes CASTSGGDETQYF.

The chain links TRBV19 to TRBJ1-5; 9 bases align to TRBD1. Per germline, CDR1 LNHDA and CDR2 SQIVND (reference sequence). The CDR3 spans 16 residues. Losses at the gene ends were 5 bases for V and 6 bases for J; bases not matched to a gene: 11. The CDR3, as DNA: TGTGCCAGTAGTCCAATGACAGGGGGTCTTCTTCAGCCCCAGCATTTT. This gives the protein CASSPMTGGLLQPQHF.

The chain's CDR3 is CSVEWSTVPEAYNEQFF. The CDR3 nucleotides read TGCAGCGTTGAGTGGTCCACGGTACCCGAGGCCTACAATGAGCAGTTCTTC. The chain uses TRBV29-1 and TRBJ2-1, with unresolved D. This CDR3 contains 17 residues. V was clipped by 3 bases and J by 2 bases, with 20 bases between them. CDR1 and CDR2 from the germline V gene are SQVTM and ANQGSEA.

The chain couples TRBV27 to TRBJ1-4; 12 nucleotides agree with TRBD1. Germline V lookup: CDR1 MNHEY, CDR2 SMNVEV (reference sequence). This CDR3 spans 15 amino acids. The trim removed 5 bases at V and 6 bases at J, leaving 4 bases unmatched. CDR3 in DNA: TGTGCCAGCAGTCCGGGACAGGGGGCTTATGAAAAACTGTTTTTT. It is translated as CASSPGQGAYEKLFF.

The rearrangement uses TRBV9 and TRBJ2-3, with a tentative D call TRBD2 (6 bases). The CDR3 loop spans 14 amino acids. Trimming removed 3 bases at V and 3 bases at J, with 11 bases between. CDR1 and CDR2 (germline): SGDLS, YYNGEE. The CDR3 spells CASSGWGRTDTQYF. The CDR3 DNA follows: TGTGCCAGCAGCGGGTGGGGGAGGACAGATACGCAGTATTTT.

V usage is TRBV14 and J usage is TRBJ1-5; D may be TRBD1 (6 bases). The CDR3 has 12 amino acids. V dropped 0 bases and J dropped 12 bases, with 9 bases sitting between them. Germline CDR1 is SGHDN and CDR2 is FVKESK. The CDR3 sequence is CASSQEAGDQHF. DNA of the CDR3: TGTGCCAGCAGCCAAGAAGCAGGGGACCAGCATTTT.

This clone appeared a single time. The chain has TRBV28 and TRBJ2-7, with a weak D call TRBD2 (6 bases). Trimming took off 6 bases at V and 6 bases at J, with 18 bases between the two ends. Looked up from germline, CDR1 is MDHEN and CDR2 is SYDVKM. The CDR3 is 14 residues long. The CDR3 protein is CASSLTGVSLEQYF. CDR3 DNA: TGTGCCAGCAGCCTCACGGGGGTCTCTCTCGAGCAGTACTTC.

The genes are TRBV5-6 and TRBJ2-2; TRBD1 aligns across 8 bases. Trimming at V came to 2 bases and at J to 1 base, leaving 10 bases not matched to a gene. The germline V gene encodes CDR1 SGHDT and CDR2 YYEEEE. This CDR3 region has 18 residues. CDR3 sequence (DNA): TGTGCCAGCAGCTTTCTGGGGGCCGGGACAGGGAACACCGGGGAGCTGTTTTTT. This gives the protein CASSFLGAGTGNTGELFF.

The chain joins TRBV7-9 to TRBJ2-5, with 7 bases that match TRBD1. In germline, CDR1 is SEHNR, CDR2 FQNEAQ (reference sequence). The CDR3 has 15 residues. The V gene end was trimmed by 3 bases and the J gene end by 4 bases; junction bases not matched to a gene: 8. The CDR3 DNA reads as TGTGCCAGCAGCTTTGGGACAGTAGTACGAGAGACCCAGTACTTC. Protein product: CASSFGTVVRETQYF.

The CDR3 DNA is TGTGCCAGCAGCTTCGGACAGGGTTACTACGAGCAGTACTTC. Its protein product is CASSFGQGYYEQYF. The rearrangement joins TRBV5-6 to TRBJ2-7, with TRBD1 matching 8 bases. The ends lost 2 bases at V and 3 bases at J; junction bases unmatched: 4. The CDR3 covers 14 residues. CDR1 and CDR2 (germline): SGHDT, YYEEEE. Full variable domain (remainder filled in from reference TRBV5-6 and TRBJ2-7): DAGVTQSPTHLIKTRGQQVTLRCSPKSGHDTVSWYQQALGQGPQFIFQYYEEEERQRGNFPDRFSGHQFPNYSSELNVNALLLGDSALYLCASSFGQGYYEQYFGPGTRLTVT.